Included here is one TCR beta chain sequence, with context. Its antigen is unidentified. Deep sequencing aimed at 1 in 200,000 to 1 in 1 million T cells' resolution. Data came from immunoSEQ multiplex PCR; TCRdb stores just in-frame clones and leaves some out. The data show 250,000 or so clones, 70% seen once. Genomic DNA in an amount of roughly 2 micrograms was extracted from cryopreserved PBMCs and used for the preparation of TCR beta libraries. The data are from a study of cytotoxic CD8 clonotypes in ibrutinib-treated CLL. Study observations and caveats: Age-matched healthy donor levels were exceeded by baseline clonality, which tracked circulating CD8+ T-cell counts. Collection times varied between progressing and sustained-remission patients.

The V end was cut by 0 bases, the J end by 4 bases, with 13 bases between. The germline V gene has CDR1 MNHEY and CDR2 SVGAGI. This CDR3 has 16 amino acids. The material was PBMCs, obtained after 24 months of ibrutinib treatment. The TCR comes from a human donor with chronic lymphocytic leukemia. The chain joins TRBV6-5 to TRBJ1-5; a possible D gene is TRBD1 (6 bases). CDR3 region: CASSYSNGGANQPQHF. CDR3 nucleotides: TGTGCCAGCAGTTACTCGAACGGGGGCGCGAATCAGCCCCAGCATTTT.